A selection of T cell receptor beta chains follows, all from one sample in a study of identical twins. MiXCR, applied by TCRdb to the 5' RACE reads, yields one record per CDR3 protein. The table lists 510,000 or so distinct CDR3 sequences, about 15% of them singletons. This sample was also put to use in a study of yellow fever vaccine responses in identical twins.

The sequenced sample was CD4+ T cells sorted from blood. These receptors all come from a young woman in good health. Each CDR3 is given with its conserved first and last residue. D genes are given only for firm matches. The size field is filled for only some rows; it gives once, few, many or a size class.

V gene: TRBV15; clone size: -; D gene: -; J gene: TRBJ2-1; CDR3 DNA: TGTGCCACCAGCAGAGATAGTTGGGACACTAACTACAATGAGCAGTTCTTC; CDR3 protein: CATSRDSWDTNYNEQFF
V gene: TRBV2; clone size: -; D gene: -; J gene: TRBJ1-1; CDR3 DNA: TGTGCCAGCAGTGAAGATCGACTTAACACTGAAGCTTTCTTT; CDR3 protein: CASSEDRLNTEAFF
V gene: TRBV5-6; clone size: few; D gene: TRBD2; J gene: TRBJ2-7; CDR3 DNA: TGTGCCAGCAGCCTACCAGCGGGAGGGCTCGAGCAGTACTTC; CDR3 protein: CASSLPAGGLEQYF
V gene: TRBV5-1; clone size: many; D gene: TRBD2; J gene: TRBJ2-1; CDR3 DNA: TGCGCCAGCAGCACCACTAGCGGCTCCTACAATGAGCAGTTCTTC; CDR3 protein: CASSTTSGSYNEQFF
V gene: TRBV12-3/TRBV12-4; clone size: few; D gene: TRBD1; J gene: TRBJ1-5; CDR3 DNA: TGTGCCAGCAGTCCCGGGACAGCCCGGTTGAGCAATCAGCCCCAGCATTTT; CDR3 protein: CASSPGTARLSNQPQHF
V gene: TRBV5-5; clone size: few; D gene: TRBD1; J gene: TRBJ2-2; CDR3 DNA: TGTGCCAGCAGCTTGTGGGGACAGGGTTACACCGGGGAGCTGTTTTTT; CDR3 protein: CASSLWGQGYTGELFF
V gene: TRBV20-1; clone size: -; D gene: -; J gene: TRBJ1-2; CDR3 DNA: TGCAGTGCTAGAGGTGGAAGCTATGGCTACACCTTC; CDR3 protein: CSARGGSYGYTF
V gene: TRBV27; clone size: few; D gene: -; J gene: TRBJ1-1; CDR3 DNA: TGTGCCAGCAGTTTCACTCCCAGGGCTAGTGAAGCTTTCTTT; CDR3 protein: CASSFTPRASEAFF
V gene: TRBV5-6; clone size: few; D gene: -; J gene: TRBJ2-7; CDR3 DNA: TGTGCCAGCAGCTCCCTGGGTCCCTTGGGCGAGCAGTACTTC; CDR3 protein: CASSSLGPLGEQYF
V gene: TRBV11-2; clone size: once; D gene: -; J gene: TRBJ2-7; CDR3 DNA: TGTGCCAGCAGCTCATTGCGCGAGCAGTACTTC; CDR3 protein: CASSSLREQYF
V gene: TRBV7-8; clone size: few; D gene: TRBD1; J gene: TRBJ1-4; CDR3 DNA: TGTGCCAGCAGCCCACCGGGACAGCGTAATGAAAAACTGTTTTTT; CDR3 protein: CASSPPGQRNEKLFF
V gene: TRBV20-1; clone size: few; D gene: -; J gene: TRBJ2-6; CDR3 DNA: TGCAGTGCCCCACTACGAGGGGGTCCCCGAACTGGGGCCAACGTCCTGACTTTC; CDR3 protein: CSAPLRGGPRTGANVLTF
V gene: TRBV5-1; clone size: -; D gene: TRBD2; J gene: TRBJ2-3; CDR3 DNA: TGCGCCAGCAGCCCGCCGTGGGTAGCGGGAGGAAGTGATACGCAGTATTTT; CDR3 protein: CASSPPWVAGGSDTQYF
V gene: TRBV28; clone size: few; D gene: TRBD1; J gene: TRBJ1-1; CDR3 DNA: TGTGCCAGCAGCAAGAGACAGGGATTATGGGCTGAAGCTTTCTTT; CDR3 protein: CASSKRQGLWAEAFF
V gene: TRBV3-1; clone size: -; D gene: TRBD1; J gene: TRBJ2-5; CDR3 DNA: TGTGCCAGCAGCGGCGGACAGGCCCGCCAAGAGACCCAGTACTTC; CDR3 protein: CASSGGQARQETQYF
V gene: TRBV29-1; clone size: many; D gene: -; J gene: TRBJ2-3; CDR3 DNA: TGCAGCGTTGACAAAGCGGGTTCCAGCACAGATACGCAGTATTTT; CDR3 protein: CSVDKAGSSTDTQYF
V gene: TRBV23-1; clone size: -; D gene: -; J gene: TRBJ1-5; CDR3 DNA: TGCGCCAGCAGTCACCCCGGGACACGTGCGGGGGGCAATCAGCCCCAGCATTTT; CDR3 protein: CASSHPGTRAGGNQPQHF
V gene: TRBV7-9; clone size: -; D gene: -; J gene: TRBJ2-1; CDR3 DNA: TGTGCCAGCAGCTGGCCAGGTAGTGAGCAGTTCTTC; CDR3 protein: CASSWPGSEQFF
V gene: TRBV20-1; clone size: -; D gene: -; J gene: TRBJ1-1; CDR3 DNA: TGCAGTGCTAGAGCCCCTTTGGGGATTGCTGAAGCTTTCTTT; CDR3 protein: CSARAPLGIAEAFF
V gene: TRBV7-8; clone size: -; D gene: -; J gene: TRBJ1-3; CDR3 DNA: TGTGCCAGCAGCTTAGCGGAGGCAGGGGGAAACACCATATATTTT; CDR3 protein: CASSLAEAGGNTIYF
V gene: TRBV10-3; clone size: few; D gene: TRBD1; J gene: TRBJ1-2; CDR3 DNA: TGTGCCATCAGCCCGAGGGACAGGGGGGATGATGGCTACACCTTC; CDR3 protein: CAISPRDRGDDGYTF
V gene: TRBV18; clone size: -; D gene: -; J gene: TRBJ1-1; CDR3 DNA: TGTGCCAGCTCACCCAGGGTCGGCACTGAAGCTTTCTTT; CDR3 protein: CASSPRVGTEAFF
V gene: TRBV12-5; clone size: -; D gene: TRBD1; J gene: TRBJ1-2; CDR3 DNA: TGTGCTAGTGGAAAAATAGCACAGGGGCGAAACTATGGCTACACCTTC; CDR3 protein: CASGKIAQGRNYGYTF
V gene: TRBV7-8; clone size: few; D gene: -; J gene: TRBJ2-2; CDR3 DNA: TGTGCCAGCAGCTCATCAACAGGGTCGAACACCGGGGAGCTGTTTTTT; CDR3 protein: CASSSSTGSNTGELFF
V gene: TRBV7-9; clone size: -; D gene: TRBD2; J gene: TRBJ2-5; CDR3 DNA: TGTGCCACCACCCTGACTAGCGGGGGACAAGAGACCCAGAACTTC; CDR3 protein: CATTLTSGGQETQNF
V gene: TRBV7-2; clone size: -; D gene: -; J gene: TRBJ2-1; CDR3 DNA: TGTGCCAGCAGCCTTATCAGCGAGGTCCATGAGCAGTTCTTC; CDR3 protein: CASSLISEVHEQFF
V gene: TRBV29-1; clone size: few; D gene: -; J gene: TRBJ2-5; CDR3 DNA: TGCAGCGCCGCAGGGGAAACTGGGACCCAGTACTTC; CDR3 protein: CSAAGETGTQYF
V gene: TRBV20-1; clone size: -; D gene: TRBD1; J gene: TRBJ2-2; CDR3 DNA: TGCAGTGCTAGTCCCGACCTTATGGGGACAGCCGGGGAGCTGTTTTTT; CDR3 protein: CSASPDLMGTAGELFF
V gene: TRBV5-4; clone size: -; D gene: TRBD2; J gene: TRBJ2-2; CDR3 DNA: TGTGCCAGCAGCGGTGGAGGGACTAGTCGAACGGACCGGGAGCTGTTTTTT; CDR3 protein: CASSGGGTSRTDRELFF
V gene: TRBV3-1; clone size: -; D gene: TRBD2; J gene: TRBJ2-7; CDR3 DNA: TGTGCCAGCAGCCAAGATCTGGAGACTAGCGGGGGCGAGCAGTACTTC; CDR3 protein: CASSQDLETSGGEQYF
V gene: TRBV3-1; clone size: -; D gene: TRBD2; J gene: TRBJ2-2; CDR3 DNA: TGTGCCAGCGGTCTAACGGGGGGACGCACCGGGGAGCTGTTTTTT; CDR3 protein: CASGLTGGRTGELFF
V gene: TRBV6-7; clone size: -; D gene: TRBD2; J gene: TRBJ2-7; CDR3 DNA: TGTACCAGCAGTTTCGTTGGTGGGGCTAGCGGGAGTTACGAGCAGTACTTC; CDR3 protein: CTSSFVGGASGSYEQYF
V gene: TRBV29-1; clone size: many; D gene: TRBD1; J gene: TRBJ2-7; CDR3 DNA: TGCAGCGCTATGGGACAGGGAAACTACGAGCAGTACTTC; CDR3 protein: CSAMGQGNYEQYF
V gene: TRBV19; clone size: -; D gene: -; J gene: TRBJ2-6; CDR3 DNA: TGTGCCAGTAGTCCCCTGTGGGACTCTGGGGCCAACGTCCTGACTTTC; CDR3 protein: CASSPLWDSGANVLTF
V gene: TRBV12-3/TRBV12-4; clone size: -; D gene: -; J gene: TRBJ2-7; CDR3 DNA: TGTGCCAGCAGTTTCGCGGTACTCCCCTACGAGCAGTACTTC; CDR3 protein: CASSFAVLPYEQYF
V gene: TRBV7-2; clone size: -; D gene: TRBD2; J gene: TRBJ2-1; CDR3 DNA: TGTGCCAGCAGCTTAGGGGGAGGGCCGGTGAATGAGCAGTTCTTC; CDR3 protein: CASSLGGGPVNEQFF
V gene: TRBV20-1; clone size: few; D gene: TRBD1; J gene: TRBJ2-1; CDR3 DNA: TGCAGTGCCCCCTCGGACAGGAGCTCCTACAATGAGCAGTTCTTC; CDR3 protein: CSAPSDRSSYNEQFF
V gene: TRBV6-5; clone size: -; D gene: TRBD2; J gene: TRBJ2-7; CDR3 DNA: TGTGCCAGCAGTTACGAAGGGACTAGCGGGAGCGAGCAGTACTTC; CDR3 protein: CASSYEGTSGSEQYF
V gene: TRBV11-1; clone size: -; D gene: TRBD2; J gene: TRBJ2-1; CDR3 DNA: TGTGCCAGCAGCTCTACAAACCGGGGACTAGCGGGCTCCTACAATGAGCAGTTCTTC; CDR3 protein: CASSSTNRGLAGSYNEQFF
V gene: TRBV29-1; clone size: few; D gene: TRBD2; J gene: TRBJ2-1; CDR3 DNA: TGCAGCGTTCCGAGGCGGGGGAGCTCCTACAATGAGCAGTTCTTC; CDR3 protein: CSVPRRGSSYNEQFF
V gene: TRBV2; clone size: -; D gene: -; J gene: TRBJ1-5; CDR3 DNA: TGTGCCAGCAGGGGGACGGGGGAGTGGCCCCAGCATTTT; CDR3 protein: CASRGTGEWPQHF
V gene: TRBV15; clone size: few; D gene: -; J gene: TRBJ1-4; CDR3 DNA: TGTGCCACCAGCAGTAGGGGGGGCACTAATGAAAAACTGTTTTTT; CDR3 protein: CATSSRGGTNEKLFF
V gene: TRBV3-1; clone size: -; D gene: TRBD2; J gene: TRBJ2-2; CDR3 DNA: TGTGCCAGCAACCAGGGACTAGCGGGAGCCGGCGGGGAGCTGTTTTTT; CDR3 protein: CASNQGLAGAGGELFF
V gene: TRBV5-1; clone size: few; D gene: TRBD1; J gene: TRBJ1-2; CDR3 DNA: TGCGCCAGCAGCAAACGGGACAGGGGGCTGAATGGCTACACCTTC; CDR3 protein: CASSKRDRGLNGYTF
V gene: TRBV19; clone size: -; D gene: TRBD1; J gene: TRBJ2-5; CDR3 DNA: TGTGCCAGTAGTCCAGGGGGGACAGGGGAAGAGACCCAGTACTTC; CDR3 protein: CASSPGGTGEETQYF
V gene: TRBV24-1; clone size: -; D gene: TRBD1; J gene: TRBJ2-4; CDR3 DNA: TGTGCCACCAGTGACCAGGGGGCGCGTGACATTCAGTACTTC; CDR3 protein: CATSDQGARDIQYF
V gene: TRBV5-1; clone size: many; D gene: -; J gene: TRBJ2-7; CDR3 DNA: TGCGCCAGCAGCTTGGATACGGGAGATACCTACGAGCAGTACTTC; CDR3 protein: CASSLDTGDTYEQYF
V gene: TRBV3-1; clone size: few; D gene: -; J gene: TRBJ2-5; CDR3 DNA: TGTGCCAGCAGCCAGGTTTCGGCGGGACAAGAGACCCAGTACTTC; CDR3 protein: CASSQVSAGQETQYF
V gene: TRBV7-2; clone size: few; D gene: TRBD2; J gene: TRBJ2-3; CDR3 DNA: TGTGCCAGCAGCTTAGGGACTAGCGGGAGCACGCAGTATTTT; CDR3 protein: CASSLGTSGSTQYF
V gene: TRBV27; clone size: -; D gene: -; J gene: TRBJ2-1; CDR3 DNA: TGTGCCAGCAGTTTGCGCGCGGGCGGGTCGATGTACAATGAGCAGTTCTTC; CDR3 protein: CASSLRAGGSMYNEQFF
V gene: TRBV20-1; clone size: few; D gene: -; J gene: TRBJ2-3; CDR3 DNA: TGCAGTGCTAGTTCGTTATATAGCACAGATACGCAGTATTTT; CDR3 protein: CSASSLYSTDTQYF
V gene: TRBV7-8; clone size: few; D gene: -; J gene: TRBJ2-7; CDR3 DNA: TGTGCCAGCAGCTTAGCAGCCCACGAGCAGTACTTC; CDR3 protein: CASSLAAHEQYF
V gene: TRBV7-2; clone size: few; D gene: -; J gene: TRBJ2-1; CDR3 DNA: TGTGCCAGCAGGGGGTTGAGGGTGGGGGAGCAGTTCTTC; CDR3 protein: CASRGLRVGEQFF
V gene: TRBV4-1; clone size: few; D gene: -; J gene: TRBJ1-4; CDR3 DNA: TGCGCCAGCAGCCAGCTTTTCGCGGCAGGGGTAATCGAAAAACTGTTTTTT; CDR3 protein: CASSQLFAAGVIEKLFF
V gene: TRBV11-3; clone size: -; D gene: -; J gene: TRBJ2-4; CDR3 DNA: TGTGCCAGCAGCTTAGAAGGTAGCGGACGAAACATTCAGTACTTC; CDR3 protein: CASSLEGSGRNIQYF
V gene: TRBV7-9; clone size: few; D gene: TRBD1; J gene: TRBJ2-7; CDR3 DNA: TGTGCCAGCAGCCCTCGGGCAGGGGGCTCCTACGAGCAGTACTTC; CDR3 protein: CASSPRAGGSYEQYF